Included here is one TCR beta chain sequence, with context. Described time point: peripheral blood 6 weeks after treatment start. Patient disease was locally advanced or metastatic urothelial carcinoma. Each patient gave between 1 and 8 samples, pretreatment and on-treatment. The sample is drawn from a study of PD-L1 blockade in urothelial cancer. Study-level information: Bladder-origin urothelial cancer in males described about 90% of the roughly 30 patients.

Per the germline V gene, CDR1 is MNHNY and CDR2 is SVGAGI (reference sequence). The CDR3 sequence is 15 residues long. V dropped 1 base and J dropped 5; count of bases not matched to a gene: 5. Clones were sequenced by immunoSEQ multiplex PCR, and TCRdb holds only the in-frame ones, with some missing. The sample includes roughly 100,000 clones, around four fifths of them seen just once. The input for sequencing was PBMCs, taken around atezolizumab (anti-PD-L1) treatment. The chain couples TRBV6-6 to TRBJ2-1, with 7 bases matching TRBD1. The sequence was collected from a man in his sixties or seventies with urothelial cancer. CDR3 sequence reads: CASSYFTGDHNEQFF. Here the CDR3 DNA reads TGTGCCAGCAGTTACTTTACAGGGGACCACAATGAGCAGTTCTTC.